This T cell receptor (beta chain) was sequenced in a study of control samples from healthy donors and cancer patients. Here immunoSEQ multiplex PCR was the method, and the copy in TCRdb shows in-frame clones only, minus some. The sample yields around 110,000 clones, over 90% seen once. The V gene's germline CDR1 is SGHRS and CDR2 YFSETQ. This CDR3 contains 14 residues. V lost 0 bases and J lost 6, with 12 bases in between. The chain links TRBV5-1 to TRBJ1-2; maybe TRBD1 (5 bases). Material: blood. The clonotype comes from a man in his thirties or forties in good health. The CDR3 DNA reads TGCGCCAGCAGCTTGGTACCGGGGGATCATGGCTACACCTTC. Protein product: CASSLVPGDHGYTF.